This entry lists 22 T cell receptor beta chains sequenced from one sample in a study of T cells after yellow fever vaccination. MiXCR was run by TCRdb on the 5' RACE reads, yielding one entry per CDR3 protein. The table records 60,000 to 75,000 distinct CDR3 sequences, more than 6.5% of them present only once. The sequencing here drew on CD8+ T cells sorted from PBMCs, taken more than 35 days after the first yellow fever vaccination. These receptor sequences come from a man younger than 35 who received the YFV17D yellow fever vaccine.

This clonotype was observed a few times. The CDR3: CASSITGSRIYGYTF. The CDR3 coding sequence is TGTGCCAGTAGTATCACAGGGTCGAGGATCTACGGCTACACCTTC. The rearrangement links TRBV19 to TRBJ1-2; tentative D call: TRBD1 (6 bases). Trimming removed 3 bases at V and 8 bases at J, with 19 bases between. The CDR3 loop spans 15 amino acids. The germline gives CDR1 LNHDA, CDR2 SQIVND (reference sequence).

Many counts were recorded for this clonotype. The chain is built from TRBV20-1 and TRBJ2-7; possibly TRBD2 for D (6 bases). Germline CDR1 DFQATT, CDR2 SNEGSKA (reference sequence). This CDR3 spans 14 amino acids. Trimming took off 5 bases at V and 3 bases at J, with 17 bases between the two ends. CDR3 residues: CSAWAWAGLYEQYV. The CDR3 DNA is TGCAGTGCTTGGGCTTGGGCGGGGCTCTACGAGCAGTACGTC.

There are many counts of this clonotype. The genes are TRBV29-1 and TRBJ2-5, with D tentatively TRBD2 (6 bases). This CDR3 has 14 residues. V lost 1 base to trimming and J lost 2 bases, with 11 bases between them. CDR1 and CDR2 (germline): SQVTM, ANQGSEA. CDR3 DNA: TGCAGCGTTGAAGGAGATGGGGGGCAAGAGACCCAGTACTTC. Translated: CSVEGDGGQETQYF.

J is TRBJ2-1 and V is TRBV27; 8 positions agree with TRBD1. CDR3 length: 17 amino acids. V was clipped by 3 bases and J by 8 bases; unmatched bases: 15. Germline CDR1 MNHEY, CDR2 SMNVEV (reference sequence). CDR3 amino acids: CASSFFSGGGPPHEQFF. In DNA form, the CDR3 reads TGTGCCAGCAGTTTTTTCTCAGGGGGCGGTCCCCCCCATGAGCAGTTCTTC.

This chain joins TRBV25-1 and TRBJ2-7, with 13 bases that match TRBD2. V shed 4 bases and J 1 base; nucleotides not matched to a gene: 10. The germline V gene has CDR1 MGHDK and CDR2 SYGVNS. The CDR3 is made up of 18 amino acids. The CDR3 reads CASSGRGTSGAQSYEQYF. CDR3 DNA sequence: TGTGCCAGCAGTGGGAGGGGGACTAGCGGGGCTCAATCCTACGAGCAGTACTTC.

This clonotype appeared a single time. One base away lies a much larger clone, so this may be a sequencing read error. The final CDR3 position lacks the conserved phenylalanine or tryptophan, pointing to a likely read error. The CDR3 reads CASSSNGQGNTGELFS. The CDR3 coding sequence is TGTGCCAGCAGCTCGAACGGACAGGGGAACACCGGGGAGCTGTTTTCT. The chain recombines TRBV7-9 with TRBJ2-2; 8 bases are shared with TRBD1. This CDR3 is built from 16 residues. Per germline, CDR1 SEHNR and CDR2 FQNEAQ (reference sequence). The junction had 5 bases not matched to a gene; V was cut back by 4 bases and J by 1 base.

This clonotype was detected many times. This chain links TRBV7-9 with TRBJ2-3; the D is unclear. CDR1 SEHNR and CDR2 FQNEAQ come from the germline V gene (reference sequence). V lost 1 base to trimming and J lost 0 bases, with 5 bases between them. This CDR3 comprises 14 residues. The CDR3 region has the DNA TGTGCCAGCAGCTTAGTCAGGAGCACAGATACGCAGTATTTT. Its protein is CASSLVRSTDTQYF.

The CDR3 region is CSGGSNYNEQFF. CDR3 in DNA: TGCAGCGGGGGATCAAACTACAATGAGCAGTTCTTC. The rearrangement links TRBV29-1 to TRBJ2-1; D is undetermined. Deletions cut 7 bases from V and 3 bases from J, with 10 bases between. Germline V CDR1 and CDR2: SQVTM, ANQGSEA. This CDR3 is 12 amino acids long.

The sample holds a few counts of this clonotype. The CDR3 spells CASSFGRHEQYV. The CDR3 nucleotides are TGTGCCAGCAGCTTCGGCAGGCACGAGCAGTACGTC. The chain is built from TRBV7-2 and TRBJ2-7; D unclear. The CDR3 extends over 12 amino acids. Trimming cost V 3 bases and J 5 bases, with 8 bases left between them. The V gene's germline CDR1 is SGHTA and CDR2 FQGNSA.

In regard to this clonotype: Just one base apart from a much larger clone, this may be a read error. V is TRBV6-2 or TRBV6-3 and J is TRBJ2-5; TRBD2 is a possible D gene (6 bases). Germline V gene data show CDR1 as MNHEY and CDR2 as SVGEGT. There are 13 residues in the CDR3. The CDR3 sequence is CASTTGGVETRYF. In nucleotides, the CDR3 is TGTGCCAGCACTACCGGAGGGGTAGAGACCCGGTACTTC.

In its sample, this clonotype was seen many times. The chain joins TRBV6-6 to TRBJ2-7; D gene unclear. The CDR3 length is 11 residues. CDR1 MNHNY and CDR2 SVGAGI come from the germline V gene (reference sequence). The germline V and J ends were trimmed by 2 bases and 7 bases, with 6 bases remaining between them. The CDR3 loop reads CASSYMSEQYV. CDR3 nucleotide sequence: TGTGCCAGCAGTTACATGTCTGAGCAGTACGTC.

In its sample, this clonotype was seen a few times. The V gene is TRBV19, the J gene TRBJ2-7, with 9 bases aligning to TRBD1. The CDR3 totals 17 residues. Germline assignment: CDR1 LNHDA and CDR2 SQIVND (reference sequence). Trimming took 0 bases from V and 5 from J; bases not matched to a gene: 11. The CDR3 nucleotides read TGTGCCAGTAGTATAGATCGGACCGGGACAGGGATCGACGAGCAGTACTTC. This sequence encodes CASSIDRTGTGIDEQYF.

This rearrangement joins TRBV18 to TRBJ2-7; D ambiguous. Germline V gene sequence: CDR1 KGHSH, CDR2 LQKENI. This CDR3 region has 11 residues. V lost 6 bases to trimming and J lost 7 bases, with 10 bases between them. CDR3 amino acids: CASSQEWEQYF. The CDR3 DNA sequence: TGTGCCAGCTCCCAGGAGTGGGAGCAGTACTTC.

This clonotype has just a few counts. The V and J genes are TRBV7-4 and TRBJ2-2; 8 positions match TRBD2. Trimming took 1 base from V and 0 from J; bases not matched to a gene: 4. The CDR3 is 17 residues long. The germline gives CDR1 SGHVT, CDR2 SQSDAQ. The CDR3 DNA follows: TGTGCCAGCAGCTTAGTCGGGGGGGCCGCGAACACCGGGGAGCTGTTTTTT. Residues: CASSLVGGAANTGELFF. Full variable domain (missing parts from reference TRBV7-4 and TRBJ2-2): GAGVSQSPRYKVAKRGRDVALRCDSISGHVTLYWYRQTLGQGSEVLTYSQSDAQRDKSGRPSGRFSAERPERSVSTLKIQRTEQGDSAVYLCASSLVGGAANTGELFFGEGSRLTVL.

At least ten counts were recorded for this clonotype. The V gene is TRBV6-4, the J gene TRBJ2-3; 10 nucleotides align to TRBD1. Germline V lookup: CDR1 MRHNA, CDR2 SNTAGT. This CDR3 is built from 15 residues. Unmatched junction bases numbered 0, after V lost 2 bases and J lost 1 base. The CDR3 is CASSDGTGGTDTQYF. In DNA, the CDR3 is TGTGCCAGCAGTGACGGGACAGGGGGCACAGATACGCAGTATTTT.

The table lists this clonotype with many counts. The chain carries TRBV7-2 and TRBJ2-7; D not resolved. The CDR3 has 13 amino acids. The V and J ends lost 5 bases and 0 bases respectively, with 8 bases between them. Germline CDR1 and CDR2: SGHTA and FQGNSA. CDR3 protein: CASSPPSSYEQYF. CDR3 DNA: TGTGCCAGCAGCCCGCCCAGCTCCTACGAGCAGTACTTC.

V usage is TRBV12-3 or TRBV12-4 and J usage is TRBJ2-7; 10 bases match TRBD1. The CDR3 is made up of 15 amino acids. Trimming at V came to 3 bases and at J to 7 bases, leaving 9 bases not matched to a gene. The CDR3 here is CASSFGGDRGGEQYF. CDR3 bases: TGTGCCAGCAGTTTTGGGGGGGACAGGGGTGGAGAGCAGTACTTC.

The CDR3 spells CASSYPRTGELFF. DNA for the CDR3: TGTGCCAGCAGTTACCCTAGAACCGGGGAGCTGTTTTTT. The chain is built from TRBV6-5 and TRBJ2-2; D remains unclear. The CDR3 totals 13 residues. In germline, CDR1 is MNHEY, CDR2 SVGAGI. V was cut by 2 bases and J by 5 bases, with 6 bases left in between.

This clonotype was seen only a few times. The chain recombines TRBV29-1 with TRBJ1-5; D remains ambiguous. Germline V gene sequence: CDR1 SQVTM, CDR2 ANQGSEA. The CDR3 totals 13 residues. V lost 1 base and J 8 bases, leaving 12 bases between the germline ends. CDR3 DNA sequence: TGCAGCGTTGAAGGCCCCGCCGGGGAGCCCCAGCATTTT. It is translated as CSVEGPAGEPQHF.

This clonotype was counted a few times. The rearrangement links TRBV7-9 to TRBJ2-1; D call uncertain. V was shortened by 5 bases and J by 6 bases, with 5 bases between the two germline ends. There are 11 residues in the CDR3. Per germline, CDR1 SEHNR and CDR2 FQNEAQ (reference sequence). The CDR3 DNA sequence: TGTGCCAGCAGCGCAAGCAATGAGCAGTTCTTC. Its translation: CASSASNEQFF. Filled out from reference TRBV7-9 and TRBJ2-1, the complete variable domain reads DTGVSQNPRHKITKRGQNVTFRCDPISEHNRLYWYRQTLGQGPEFLTYFQNEAQLEKSRLLSDRFSAERPKGSFSTLEIQRTEQGDSAMYLCASSASNEQFFGPGTRLTVL.

This clonotype was counted ten times or more. The chain combines TRBV20-1 with TRBJ2-3; 9 bases align to TRBD2. V was clipped by 0 bases and J by 5 bases; unmatched bases: 6. The CDR3 contains 15 residues. Germline values: CDR1 DFQATT, CDR2 SNEGSKA (reference sequence). CDR3 sequence reads: CSARERTSAGDTQYF. Here the CDR3 DNA reads TGCAGTGCTAGAGAAAGGACTAGCGCGGGAGATACGCAGTATTTT.

This chain connects TRBV4-1 to TRBJ2-1, with 7 bases that match TRBD2. Trimming cost V 0 bases and J 4 bases; bases outside gene matches: 3. CDR3 length: 15 residues. Germline-derived CDR1 and CDR2 are MGHRA and YSYEKL. The CDR3 sequence is CASSQEWGGYNEQFF. CDR3 sequence (DNA): TGCGCCAGCAGCCAAGAATGGGGGGGGTACAATGAGCAGTTCTTC.